This T cell receptor beta chain was identified in a study of CD4 and CD8 cells across lung adenocarcinoma regions. TCRdb reprocessed the PCR reads via MiXCR and lists one record per CDR3 protein. The sample shows tens of thousands of distinct CDR3 sequences, 40% to 50% of them seen only once. The patients had localized lung adenocarcinoma, a non-small cell subtype. Germline lookup yields CDR1 MNHNS and CDR2 SASEGT. This CDR3 spans 14 amino acids. The receptor's source is a male donor with lung adenocarcinoma. The CD4 and CD8 labels of this study may be unreliable. The rearrangement uses TRBV6-1 and TRBJ2-5; 7 bases are a match to TRBD1. The DNA end favors TRBJ2-7, so the J call may be wrong. Sequenced input: CD8+ T cells from the center of a lung tumor. Here the CDR3 DNA reads TGTGCCAGCAGGGAGACAGGGATTGTGGACGAGCAGTACTTC. It codes for CASRETGIVDEQYF.